The source of this T cell receptor beta chain is a study of blood T cells in healthy people across ages. Study-wide points: When set beside aged donors, long-lived donors presented more naive CD4+ cells and higher diversity.

In this sample, this clonotype turned up a few times. Its antigen is unknown. This CDR3 has 20 amino acids. CDR1 and CDR2 (germline): SGHRS, YFSETQ. The V and J ends lost 4 bases and 0 bases respectively, with 23 bases between them. The sample providers were healthy Caucasian people from Russia, aged about 6 to 95. Every donor contributed around 10 milliliters of peripheral blood by blood draw. The second PCR ran roughly 7 to 12 cycles with a sample-barcoded 5' primer and J-beta primers. TCRdb ran MiXCR on the 5' RACE reads and lists one entry per CDR3 protein. The data hold about 580,000 distinct CDR3 sequences, with less than 60% observed a single time.

This chain links TRBV5-1 with TRBJ2-6; maybe TRBD1 (5 bases). This TCR was sampled from a man aged 80 or over in good health. Input material: blood. The CDR3 reads CASSPFLDRNKNSGANVLTF. The CDR3 nucleotides read TGCGCCAGCAGCCCGTTCCTTGACAGAAACAAAAACTCTGGGGCCAACGTCCTGACTTTC.